Each of the 30 T cell receptor beta chains below was sequenced from the same sample in a study of T cell responses to AZD1222 COVID-19 vaccine. Profiled with immunoSEQ multiplex PCR; TCRdb holds only in-frame clones, not every one. The sample includes some 120,000 clones, roughly 82% of them seen just once. Sequenced material: peripheral blood, taken 28 days after the second AZD1222 dose. The receptors were sampled from an adult who received the AZD1222 COVID-19 vaccine.

This clone was seen just once. V is TRBV2 and J is TRBJ2-7; a possible D gene is TRBD2 (6 bases). CDR3 size: 15 residues. The V gene lost 3 bases and the J gene lost 3 bases, with 15 bases spanning the gap. Germline CDR1 and CDR2: SNHLY and FYNNEI. CDR3 coding DNA: TGTGCCAGCAGTGAGGAGGGAGGTCAGGGCTACGAGCAGTACTTC. Protein product: CASSEEGGQGYEQYF. Complete variable domain (other parts from reference TRBV2 and TRBJ2-7): EPEVTQTPSHQVTQMGQEVILRCVPISNHLYFYWYRQILGQKVEFLVSFYNNEISEKSEIFDDQFSVERPDGSNFTLKIRSTKLEDSAMYFCASSEEGGQGYEQYFGPGTRLTVT.

This clone was seen only once. This sequence joins TRBV18 and TRBJ1-2, with D possibly being TRBD1 (5 bases). The V and J ends lost 6 bases and 3 bases respectively, with 14 bases between them. This CDR3 region has 14 residues. Germline values: CDR1 KGHSH, CDR2 LQKENI. The CDR3 coding sequence is TGTGCCAGCTCGACCGCCGCAGGGTACTATGGCTACACCTTC. This sequence encodes CASSTAAGYYGYTF.

Comments on this clone: This sample also contains other DNA sequences that code for the same CDR3. This chain connects TRBV7-2 to TRBJ1-1; D gene ambiguous. This CDR3 has 13 amino acids. Germline loops: CDR1 SGHTA, CDR2 FQGNSA. Between the trimmed V and J ends, which lost 2 bases and 0 bases, there was a span of 4 bases. CDR3 in DNA: TGTGCCAGCAGCTTACATATGAACACTGAAGCTTTCTTT. Translation: CASSLHMNTEAFF.

The V gene is TRBV28, the J gene TRBJ1-2; D call uncertain. The CDR3 covers 13 residues. From germline, CDR1 is MDHEN and CDR2 SYDVKM. V was cut by 5 bases and J by 4 bases, with 11 bases left in between. CDR3 sequence reads: CASSAWKVYGYTF. The CDR3 nucleotides read TGTGCCAGCAGTGCTTGGAAGGTCTATGGCTACACCTTC.

The rearrangement joins TRBV19 to TRBJ1-1; no clear D gene. The germline V gene has CDR1 LNHDA and CDR2 SQIVND (reference sequence). V was clipped by 4 bases and J by 1 base, with 13 bases between them. This CDR3 contains 15 residues. The CDR3 is CASSSPGRPNTEAFF. The CDR3 coding sequence is TGTGCCAGTAGTAGCCCCGGACGGCCGAACACTGAAGCTTTCTTT.

This chain connects TRBV18 to TRBJ2-7; a weak D match, TRBD2 (5 bases). Germline V gene lookup returns CDR1 KGHSH and CDR2 LQKENI. The CDR3 covers 13 residues. V lost 3 bases to trimming and J lost 0 bases, with 6 bases between them. For the CDR3, the DNA is TGTGCCAGCTCACCGAGGGACTCCTACGAGCAGTACTTC. This codes for CASSPRDSYEQYF.

The chain carries TRBV27 and TRBJ1-2; 7 bases are shared with TRBD1. Germline lookup yields CDR1 MNHEY and CDR2 SMNVEV (reference sequence). This CDR3 has 17 amino acids. Trimming took 2 bases from V and 6 from J; bases not matched to a gene: 15. The CDR3 here is CASSLGRSDRIGDGYTF. The CDR3 nucleotides are TGTGCCAGCAGTTTAGGGCGGTCGGACAGGATCGGGGATGGCTACACCTTC.

This clone was picked up one time. The chain has TRBV19 and TRBJ1-1, with D hard to call. Per germline, CDR1 LNHDA and CDR2 SQIVND (reference sequence). This CDR3 is built from 15 residues. V dropped 5 bases and J dropped 0 bases, with 13 bases sitting between them. Here the CDR3 reads CASSSSGSLNTEAFF. CDR3 DNA: TGTGCCAGTAGTTCCAGTGGCAGCCTGAACACTGAAGCTTTCTTT.

The gene calls are TRBV28 and TRBJ2-7; 7 nucleotides line up with TRBD1. V lost 7 bases and J lost 6; bases outside the gene matches: 15. The CDR3 is 15 amino acids. The germline V gene has CDR1 MDHEN and CDR2 SYDVKM. CDR3 in DNA: TGTGCCAGCACCTTGGCCGGGACAGAGATTACCGAGCAGTACTTC. This encodes CASTLAGTEITEQYF. Complete variable domain (other parts from reference TRBV28 and TRBJ2-7): DVKVTQSSRYLVKRTGEKVFLECVQDMDHENMFWYRQDPGLGLRLIYFSYDVKMKEKGDIPEGYSVSREKKERFSLILESASTNQTSMYLCASTLAGTEITEQYFGPGTRLTVT.

The chain links TRBV19 to TRBJ1-4; D unclear. Trimming cost V 6 bases and J 7 bases, with 9 bases left between them. The germline gives CDR1 LNHDA, CDR2 SQIVND (reference sequence). The CDR3 runs to 12 residues. Here the CDR3 reads CASSHRLEKLFF. The DNA for the CDR3 is TGTGCCAGTAGCCACCGACTTGAAAAACTGTTTTTT.

The chain is built from TRBV7-9 and TRBJ1-1; D uncertain. V was shortened by 5 bases and J by 1 base, with 5 bases between the two germline ends. This CDR3 is 12 amino acids long. Germline CDR1 is SEHNR and CDR2 is FQNEAQ (reference sequence). This CDR3 is CASSVSNTEAFF. The CDR3 coding sequence is TGTGCCAGCAGCGTGTCGAACACTGAAGCTTTCTTT.

V is TRBV5-6 and J is TRBJ2-1, with D possibly matching TRBD1 (6 bases). Germline values: CDR1 SGHDT, CDR2 YYEEEE. CDR3 length: 15 amino acids. Trimming removed 3 bases from V and 3 bases from J, with 13 bases in between. The CDR3 DNA reads as TGTGCCAGCAGCTCAGGGGCGGCCCTCTACAATGAGCAGTTCTTC. This gives the protein CASSSGAALYNEQFF.

V usage is TRBV7-9 and J usage is TRBJ1-3; a possible D gene is TRBD1 (5 bases). CDR3 size: 15 residues. CDR1 SEHNR and CDR2 FQNEAQ come from the germline V gene (reference sequence). V lost 1 base to trimming and J lost 1 base, with 8 bases between them. The CDR3: CASSLVAGSGNTIYF. CDR3 coding DNA: TGTGCCAGCAGCTTAGTTGCAGGGTCTGGAAACACCATATATTTT.

This clone was picked up a small number of times. J is TRBJ2-7 and V is TRBV27, with a possible D match to TRBD2 (6 bases). Germline CDR1 and CDR2: MNHEY and SMNVEV (reference sequence). The CDR3 totals 13 residues. Trimming pared 3 bases from V and 7 bases from J, leaving 13 bases between. This chain's CDR3 is CASSFLGAGEQYF. The CDR3 nucleotides read TGTGCCAGCAGTTTCCTCGGGGCGGGGGAGCAGTACTTC.

The genes are TRBV24-1 and TRBJ2-2, with D perhaps TRBD1 (6 bases). Germline V gene lookup returns CDR1 KGHDR and CDR2 SFDVKD. The CDR3 is made up of 18 amino acids. The V and J ends lost 4 bases and 2 bases respectively, with 19 bases between them. CDR3 bases: TGTGCCACCAGTGACTCCGGTAGGGGGTTCCAAAACACCGGGGAGCTGTTTTTT. Protein product: CATSDSGRGFQNTGELFF.

In the case of this clone: The germline gene is not matched at one end of the junction; a read error may be the cause. The chain has TRBV24-1 and TRBJ2-2; 8 nucleotides line up with TRBD1. The CDR3 runs 15 residues. Germline V CDR1 and CDR2: KGHDR, SFDVKD. DNA of the CDR3: TGTGCCACCAGTCATTTGACAGGGGCTACCGGGGAGCTGTTTTTT. Amino acids: CATSHLTGATGELFF.

The J gene is TRBJ1-2, the V gene TRBV5-1; 9 nucleotides agree with TRBD1. CDR1 and CDR2 from the germline V gene are SGHRS and YFSETQ. V was pared by 4 bases and J by 3 bases, with 4 bases of the junction left unmatched. The CDR3 consists of 14 residues. The CDR3 DNA reads TGCGCCAGCAGCAGGACAGGGGATGACTATGGCTACACCTTC. Translating gives CASSRTGDDYGYTF.

The chain employs TRBV7-2 and TRBJ2-5; D gene ambiguous. Per germline, CDR1 SGHTA and CDR2 FQGNSA. The CDR3 runs to 14 residues. Trimming took off 5 bases at V and 5 bases at J, with 15 bases between the two ends. The CDR3 DNA follows: TGTGCCAGCAGCCCTTCGACGGGTGGGGAGACCCAGTACTTC. Protein sequence: CASSPSTGGETQYF. Combining the CDR3 with reference TRBV7-2 and TRBJ2-5 gives the whole variable domain GAGVSQSPSNKVTEKGKDVELRCDPISGHTALYWYRQSLGQGLEFLIYFQGNSAPDKSGLPSDRFSAERTGGSVSTLTIQRTQQEDSAVYLCASSPSTGGETQYFGPGTRLLVL.

The rearrangement joins TRBV7-2 to TRBJ2-5; D uncertain. This CDR3 region has 13 residues. Germline CDR1 and CDR2: SGHTA and FQGNSA. V was trimmed by 3 bases and J by 2 bases, leaving 7 bases between them. CDR3 bases: TGTGCCAGCAGCTTCCTACCACAAGAGACCCAGTACTTC. Translating gives CASSFLPQETQYF.

The chain has TRBV9 and TRBJ2-5, with D hard to call. Trimming removed 0 bases at V and 0 bases at J, with 0 bases between. The CDR3 length is 12 residues. From germline, CDR1 is SGDLS and CDR2 YYNGEE. The CDR3 DNA is TGTGCCAGCAGCGTAGACCAAGAGACCCAGTACTTC. Translation: CASSVDQETQYF.

The chain recombines TRBV10-1 with TRBJ1-1; no definite D call. CDR3 size: 12 residues. Germline V gives CDR1 WNHNN, CDR2 SYGVQD (reference sequence). V dropped 6 bases and J dropped 3 bases, with 8 bases sitting between them. The CDR3 DNA reads TGCGCCAGCAGGGCCGCTGACACTGAAGCTTTCTTT. It codes for CASRAADTEAFF.

This clone was picked up one time. The V call is TRBV2, the J call TRBJ2-6; D is perhaps TRBD2 (6 bases). The germline V gene has CDR1 SNHLY and CDR2 FYNNEI. This CDR3 region has 15 residues. Trimming pared 8 bases from V and 4 bases from J, leaving 15 bases between. The CDR3 region has the DNA TGTGCCAGCGGGTCGGGGGTGGAAGGGGCCAACGTCCTGACTTTC. Its protein is CASGSGVEGANVLTF.

The rearrangement links TRBV18 to TRBJ1-2, with 9 bases that match TRBD1. The CDR3 covers 14 residues. Germline CDR1 is KGHSH and CDR2 is LQKENI. V lost 4 bases and J lost 4; bases outside the gene matches: 4. The CDR3 sequence: CASSRTGETYGYTF. The CDR3 DNA follows: TGTGCCAGCTCACGGACAGGGGAGACCTATGGCTACACCTTC. The entire variable domain, with the rest obtained from reference TRBV18 and TRBJ1-2, is as follows: NAGVMQNPRHLVRRRGQEARLRCSPMKGHSHVYWYRQLPEEGLKFMVYLQKENIIDESGMPKERFSAEFPKEGPSILRIQQVVRGDSAAYFCASSRTGETYGYTFGSGTRLTVV.

The chain has TRBV5-1 and TRBJ2-1; no reliable D call. CDR1 is SGHRS and CDR2 is YFSETQ in the germline V gene. Trimming shortened V by 0 bases and J by 3 bases, and 7 bases separated the two germline ends. The CDR3 length is 14 residues. CDR3 bases: TGCGCCAGCAGCTTGGCGGGCAGCTACAATGAGCAGTTCTTC. Its protein product is CASSLAGSYNEQFF.

This clone has only one observation. CDR3 DNA sequence: TGTGCCAGCAGCTTAGCCGGACAATTCAGCGATCAGCCCCAGCATTTT. This codes for CASSLAGQFSDQPQHF. The V call is TRBV7-9, the J call TRBJ1-5, with D perhaps matching TRBD1 (5 bases). The V end was cut by 0 bases, the J end by 5 bases, with 14 bases between. This CDR3 comprises 16 residues. Germline CDR1 reads SEHNR; CDR2 reads FQNEAQ (reference sequence).

V and J are TRBV7-2 and TRBJ1-5; unclear D gene. The CDR3 contains 15 residues. CDR1 is SGHTA, CDR2 FQGNSA, per germline. V lost 3 bases, J lost 7 bases, and 16 bases lay in between. CDR3 nucleotides: TGTGCCAGCAGCTTTAACTCTAGGCTCGGGCAGCCCCAGCATTTT. Translation gives CASSFNSRLGQPQHF. The variable domain in full, completed from reference TRBV7-2 and TRBJ1-5, reads GAGVSQSPSNKVTEKGKDVELRCDPISGHTALYWYRQSLGQGLEFLIYFQGNSAPDKSGLPSDRFSAERTGGSVSTLTIQRTQQEDSAVYLCASSFNSRLGQPQHFGDGTRLSIL.

The J gene is TRBJ2-3, the V gene TRBV19, with TRBD2 matching over 11 bases. V lost 7 bases, J lost 1 base, and 10 bases stayed unmatched. In germline, CDR1 is LNHDA, CDR2 SQIVND (reference sequence). CDR3 size: 17 residues. The CDR3 DNA follows: TGTGCCAGTATGGGTAGCCTAGCGGGGGGACGCACAGATACGCAGTATTTT. This encodes CASMGSLAGGRTDTQYF.

This rearrangement joins TRBV28 to TRBJ1-4; the match to TRBD1 covers 8 bases. Germline V gives CDR1 MDHEN, CDR2 SYDVKM. CDR3 length equals 14 residues. The ends lost 2 bases at V and 10 bases at J; junction bases unmatched: 6. For the CDR3, the DNA is TGTGCCAGCAGTTTACGACAGGGGATTGGAAAACTGTTTTTT. Its protein is CASSLRQGIGKLFF.

The V and J genes are TRBV5-1 and TRBJ1-4, with D perhaps TRBD1 (5 bases). Germline-derived CDR1 and CDR2 are SGHRS and YFSETQ. Trimming removed 0 bases from V and 6 bases from J, with 15 bases in between. The CDR3 has 16 amino acids. The CDR3 loop is CASSLGGAGAYEKLFF. The CDR3 DNA sequence: TGCGCCAGCAGCTTGGGGGGCGCCGGGGCCTATGAAAAACTGTTTTTT.

This clone has a single count. The CDR3 DNA is TGTGCCAGCAGTTACCCCCGACAGATCATCTCCTACGAGCAGTACTTC. It is translated as CASSYPRQIISYEQYF. V usage is TRBV6-2 or TRBV6-3 and J usage is TRBJ2-7, with D maybe TRBD1 (5 bases). Germline CDR1 MNHEY, CDR2 SVGEGT. This CDR3 spans 16 amino acids. V was clipped by 2 bases and J by 0 bases, with 14 bases between them.